Presented here are 20 T cell receptor beta chains from one specimen sequenced in a study of beta chain features in type 1 diabetes (dated by TCRdb to 2016 to 2019). Their antigen targets remain unknown. Overall results and qualifications from the work: A moderate but significant shortening of TCRB CDR3 length was observed in type 1 diabetes patients in all four CD4+ subsets.

The method behind the library was the immunoSEQ multiplex PCR assay. The entire amount of isolated RNA was reverse transcribed using the High Capacity cDNA Reverse Transcription Kit, so the sequenced TCRB transcripts were expressed ones. Held by TCRdb, this immuneACCESS table contains in-frame sequences only and omits some clones. Under half of the omission traces to an unresolved V gene where checked; the cause of the rest is unknown. For this sample the table gives almost 350,000 clones, of which roughly 9% were detected only once. The ten most abundant clones make up roughly 0.99% of the sample. Input material: central memory CD4+ T cells from blood. The origin of the receptors is a man in his thirties or forties with type 1 diabetes.

This clone was counted only a few times. The rearrangement links TRBV7-9 to TRBJ2-3, with TRBD2 matching over 16 bases. V was pared by 5 bases and J by 4 bases, with 12 bases of the junction left unmatched. CDR1 is SEHNR and CDR2 is FQNEAQ in the germline V gene (reference sequence). The CDR3 sequence is 19 residues long. The chain's CDR3 is CASSKGLAGGRTVADTQYF. CDR3 sequence (DNA): TGTGCCAGCAGCAAGGGACTAGCGGGGGGGCGTACCGTGGCAGATACGCAGTATTTT.

This clone was seen many times. CDR3 bases: TGTGCCAGCAGTTACTCGAGGGTTTACAACGAGCAGTACTTC. It translates to CASSYSRVYNEQYF. The V call is TRBV6-6, the J call TRBJ2-7, with D possibly TRBD2 on 5 matching bases. Germline loops: CDR1 MNHNY, CDR2 SVGAGI (reference sequence). V was cut by 0 bases and J by 5 bases, with 11 bases left in between. The CDR3 consists of 14 residues.

Only a few counts were recorded for this clone. V is TRBV27 and J is TRBJ1-2, with TRBD1 matching over 9 bases. This CDR3 is built from 14 residues. CDR1 is MNHEY and CDR2 is SMNVEV in the germline V gene (reference sequence). Trimming took 4 bases from V and 4 from J; bases not matched to a gene: 4. The DNA of the CDR3 is TGTGCCAGCAGTTCGGACAGGGGCTCCTATGGCTACACCTTC. It is translated as CASSSDRGSYGYTF.

The chain recombines TRBV9 with TRBJ2-3; 7 nucleotides match TRBD2. The CDR3 spans 17 residues. Germline assignment: CDR1 SGDLS and CDR2 YYNGEE. The J segment lost 2 bases and the V segment lost 0 bases, leaving 9 bases of the junction unmatched. CDR3 sequence: CASSVATLGGSTDTQYF. In nucleotides, the CDR3 is TGTGCCAGCAGCGTAGCTACATTGGGGGGGTCCACAGATACGCAGTATTTT. Full variable domain (rest looked up from reference TRBV9 and TRBJ2-3): DSGVTQTPKHLITATGQRVTLRCSPRSGDLSVYWYQQSLDQGLQFLIQYYNGEERAKGNILERFSAQQFPDLHSELNLSSLELGDSALYFCASSVATLGGSTDTQYFGPGTRLTVL.

The chain links TRBV14 to TRBJ2-3; D is ambiguous. Germline V gene data show CDR1 as SGHDN and CDR2 as FVKESK. V was pared by 6 bases and J by 2 bases, with 21 bases between. This CDR3 has 17 residues. The CDR3 DNA sequence: TGTGCCAGCAGTCCACTTAAGGGATTGTGGATCACAGATACGCAGTATTTT. Translation: CASSPLKGLWITDTQYF. The full variable domain, in which reference TRBV14 and TRBJ2-3 provide the parts outside the CDR3, is EAGVTQFPSHSVIEKGQTVTLRCDPISGHDNLYWYRRVMGKEIKFLLHFVKESKQDESGMPNNRFLAERTGGTYSTLKVQPAELEDSGVYFCASSPLKGLWITDTQYFGPGTRLTVL.

This chain joins TRBV5-6 and TRBJ1-2; D unresolved. V was clipped by 5 bases and J by 2 bases, with 13 bases between them. This CDR3 has 14 residues. Germline V gene sequence: CDR1 SGHDT, CDR2 YYEEEE. CDR3 region: CASSSGFSNYGYTF. The CDR3 region has the DNA TGTGCCAGCAGTTCGGGGTTTTCCAACTATGGCTACACCTTC.

This clone was seen a few times. This chain joins TRBV7-9 and TRBJ2-2; D perhaps matches TRBD1 (5 bases). The germline V gene has CDR1 SEHNR and CDR2 FQNEAQ (reference sequence). V dropped 9 bases and J dropped 0 bases, with 8 bases sitting between them. The CDR3 covers 13 residues. CDR3 loop: CARRQTNTGELFF. DNA for the CDR3: TGTGCCAGAAGACAGACGAACACCGGGGAGCTGTTTTTT. The whole variable domain, filled in from reference TRBV7-9 and TRBJ2-2, reads DTGVSQNPRHKITKRGQNVTFRCDPISEHNRLYWYRQTLGQGPEFLTYFQNEAQLEKSRLLSDRFSAERPKGSFSTLEIQRTEQGDSAMYLCARRQTNTGELFFGEGSRLTVL.

This clone was detected only a few times. V gene TRBV5-1 combines with J gene TRBJ2-3; D remains unclear. Per the germline V gene, CDR1 is SGHRS and CDR2 is YFSETQ. This CDR3 spans 11 amino acids. V was cut by 9 bases and J by 5 bases, with 10 bases left in between. CDR3 protein: CANPTRDTQYF. The CDR3 DNA reads TGCGCCAACCCGACTCGAGATACGCAGTATTTT.

This clone came up a few times. V usage is TRBV2 and J usage is TRBJ2-5; 8 nucleotides match TRBD1. The germline CDR1 and CDR2 sequences are SNHLY and FYNNEI. The ends lost 6 bases at V and 4 bases at J; junction bases unmatched: 7. The CDR3 totals 14 residues. CDR3: CASSPQGDGETQYF. The DNA of the CDR3 is TGTGCCAGCAGCCCACAGGGGGACGGAGAGACCCAGTACTTC.

The chain links TRBV6-5 to TRBJ1-1; weak D call: TRBD1 (6 bases). Germline V gene data show CDR1 as MNHEY and CDR2 as SVGAGI. CDR3 length: 15 residues. Trimming took off 6 bases at V and 5 bases at J, with 19 bases between the two ends. The CDR3 region is CASRYPGVVGTEAFF. CDR3 DNA sequence: TGTGCCAGCAGATACCCAGGGGTGGTAGGAACTGAAGCTTTCTTT.

This clone was counted between two and nine times. The J gene is TRBJ2-3, the V gene TRBV27, with D hard to call. CDR1 is MNHEY and CDR2 is SMNVEV in the germline V gene (reference sequence). Trimming removed 5 bases at V and 6 bases at J, with 12 bases between. The CDR3 extends over 13 amino acids. The CDR3 here is CASSTSSRDTQYF. The CDR3 DNA reads TGTGCCAGCAGTACCTCCTCGAGGGATACGCAGTATTTT.

The rearrangement joins TRBV6-5 to TRBJ2-1; D may match TRBD1 or TRBD2 (5 bases each). The germline gives CDR1 MNHEY, CDR2 SVGAGI. The ends were cut back, 5 bases at V and 7 bases at J, with 9 bases in the middle. This CDR3 spans 12 amino acids. As DNA, the CDR3 is TGTGCCAGCAGTGAGGGGCAGAATGAGCAGTTCTTC. Translating it yields CASSEGQNEQFF.

This clone was detected a few times. The gene calls are TRBV19 and TRBJ1-2; TRBD1 aligns across 7 bases. CDR1 is LNHDA, CDR2 SQIVND, per germline (reference sequence). After removal of 9 bases from V and 2 bases from J, the junction contained 6 bases not matched to a gene. CDR3 length: 13 residues. Here the CDR3 DNA reads TGTGCCAGCAATCGACAGGGCAACTATGGCTACACCTTC. As protein: CASNRQGNYGYTF. Full variable domain (rest looked up from reference TRBV19 and TRBJ1-2): DGGITQSPKYLFRKEGQNVTLSCEQNLNHDAMYWYRQDPGQGLRLIYYSQIVNDFQKGDIAEGYSVSREKKESFPLTVTSAQKNPTAFYLCASNRQGNYGYTFGSGTRLTVV.

The chain is built from TRBV5-8 and TRBJ2-7; D assignment may be TRBD1 or TRBD2 (5 bases each). V dropped 2 bases and J dropped 3 bases, with 15 bases sitting between them. The length of the CDR3 is 15 residues. Germline assignment: CDR1 SGHTS and CDR2 YDEGEE. Written as DNA, the CDR3 is TGTGCCAGCAGCTTCCCGGGGCCCGGACGCTACGAGCAGTACTTC. Its translation: CASSFPGPGRYEQYF.

The V call is TRBV28, the J call TRBJ1-5; 8 nucleotides agree with TRBD1. Germline CDR1 MDHEN, CDR2 SYDVKM. V was pared by 1 base and J by 5 bases, with 19 bases of the junction left unmatched. CDR3 length equals 20 residues. The CDR3 loop reads CASSLFFRTGSLLRDQPQHF. The CDR3 DNA sequence: TGTGCCAGCAGTTTATTCTTTCGGACAGGGAGTCTGCTGAGGGATCAGCCCCAGCATTTT.

This clone was recorded a few times. The chain joins TRBV27 to TRBJ1-2; 7 bases are a match to TRBD1. This CDR3 has 14 residues. The V gene end was trimmed by 5 bases and the J gene end by 2 bases; junction bases not matched to a gene: 5. From germline, CDR1 is MNHEY and CDR2 SMNVEV (reference sequence). The CDR3, as DNA: TGTGCCAGCAGTCGTCAGGGGGGCAACTATGGCTACACCTTC. Its protein is CASSRQGGNYGYTF.

This clone was picked up a small number of times. This chain links TRBV7-8 with TRBJ2-7; TRBD2 matches at 9 bases. J lost 2 bases, V lost 1 base, and 3 bases had no gene match. CDR1 SGHVS and CDR2 FQNEAQ come from the germline V gene. CDR3 size: 15 residues. The CDR3 spells CASSLGLADTYEQYF. The CDR3, as DNA: TGTGCCAGCAGCTTAGGACTAGCGGATACCTACGAGCAGTACTTC.

This clone has more than one count but fewer than ten. The J gene is TRBJ2-3, the V gene TRBV10-3; TRBD2 matches 8 bases. Per germline, CDR1 ENHRY and CDR2 SYGVKD. This CDR3 spans 12 amino acids. Germline trimming cut 11 bases from V and 2 bases from J; bases unmatched to any gene: 3. The CDR3 region is CAAGGPTDTQYF. The DNA of the CDR3 is TGTGCCGCGGGGGGCCCCACAGATACGCAGTATTTT.

This clone was seen more than once but under ten times. The gene calls are TRBV6-5 and TRBJ2-3; D is ambiguous. Germline loops: CDR1 MNHEY, CDR2 SVGAGI. The CDR3 extends over 13 amino acids. Trimming stripped 4 bases from V and 2 bases from J, with 7 bases between. CDR3 amino acids: CASSLDVTDTQYF. The CDR3 region has the DNA TGTGCCAGCAGTTTGGACGTCACAGATACGCAGTATTTT.

This clone came up a few times. The rearrangement joins TRBV4-3 to TRBJ2-7; TRBD1 aligns across 9 bases. Germline V gives CDR1 LGHNA, CDR2 YSLEER. Trimming cost V 1 base and J 3 bases; bases outside gene matches: 10. The CDR3 loop spans 17 amino acids. The CDR3 loop reads CASSQATPGQGLYEQYF. The DNA of the CDR3 is TGCGCCAGCAGCCAAGCTACACCGGGACAGGGTCTCTACGAGCAGTACTTC.